The 26 T cell receptor beta chains below were found in one sample sequenced in a study of blood T cell repertoires in COVID-19. TCRdb's table, derived via immunoSEQ multiplex PCR, lists solely in-frame clones and lacks some. Here the sample spans about 360,000 clones, 80% to 90% being singletons. The sequencing sample was made of peripheral blood. Source of these receptors: a woman aged 55-75 years with COVID-19, enrolled during active disease.

CDR3 DNA sequence: TGTGCCAGCAGTCCCAGCAGGGATCAGCCCCAGCATTTT. This gives the protein CASSPSRDQPQHF. V is TRBV27 and J is TRBJ1-5; a possible D gene is TRBD1 (5 bases). There are 13 residues in the CDR3. V was cut by 5 bases and J by 5 bases, with 10 bases left in between. CDR1 and CDR2 from the germline V gene are MNHEY and SMNVEV (reference sequence).

This clone turned up a few times. J is TRBJ1-1 and V is TRBV5-1, with a weak D call TRBD1 (5 bases). In germline, CDR1 is SGHRS, CDR2 YFSETQ. CDR3 length equals 15 residues. V gave up 1 base and J gave up 3 bases, with 13 bases separating them. CDR3 sequence: CASSLIIGGDTEAFF. The DNA of the CDR3 is TGCGCCAGCAGCTTGATAATCGGGGGGGACACTGAAGCTTTCTTT. Based on the CDR3 plus reference TRBV5-1 and TRBJ1-1, the full variable domain is KAGVTQTPRYLIKTRGQQVTLSCSPISGHRSVSWYQQTPGQGLQFLFEYFSETQRNKGNFPGRFSGRQFSNSRSEMNVSTLELGDSALYLCASSLIIGGDTEAFFGQGTRLTVV.

As concerns this clone: Distinct nucleotide sequences in the sample also encode this CDR3. The chain is built from TRBV7-9 and TRBJ1-5, with D unresolved. With 1 base removed from V and 0 bases from J, the gap between germline ends came to 4 bases. The germline V gene has CDR1 SEHNR and CDR2 FQNEAQ (reference sequence). The CDR3 sequence is 14 residues long. This CDR3 is CASSLDSSNQPQHF. The CDR3 DNA follows: TGTGCCAGCAGCTTAGACAGTAGCAATCAGCCCCAGCATTTT.

This sequence joins TRBV19 and TRBJ2-3; the D is unclear. V lost 8 bases and J 5 bases, leaving 17 bases between the germline ends. The CDR3 is 14 amino acids. Germline V lookup: CDR1 LNHDA, CDR2 SQIVND (reference sequence). The CDR3: CASRSLGPGDTQYF. CDR3 DNA: TGTGCCAGTCGGTCCTTAGGTCCAGGAGATACGCAGTATTTT.

This clone was found once. The chain joins TRBV6-1 to TRBJ2-7; D gene uncertain. Per germline, CDR1 MNHNS and CDR2 SASEGT. Trimming left V 2 bases short and J 2 bases short, with 10 bases between. The CDR3 consists of 14 residues. The CDR3 nucleotides are TGTGCCAGCAGTGAAACGACGGAGACCTACGAGCAGTACTTC. It specifies CASSETTETYEQYF.

The chain is built from TRBV3-1 (or the pseudogene TRBV3-2) and TRBJ1-2; D may be TRBD1 (6 bases). Trimming pared 0 bases from V and 0 bases from J, leaving 11 bases between. Looked up from germline, CDR1 is LGHDT and CDR2 is YNNKEL (reference sequence). This CDR3 spans 16 amino acids. As DNA, the CDR3 is TGTGCCAGCAGCCAAGACACAGGGCCGCCTAACTATGGCTACACCTTC. Translating gives CASSQDTGPPNYGYTF.

The chain recombines TRBV11-1 with TRBJ1-1; D is unresolved. Trimming removed 0 bases from V and 5 bases from J, with 7 bases in between. The CDR3 covers 13 residues. Germline values: CDR1 SGHAT, CDR2 FQDESV (reference sequence). DNA of the CDR3: TGTGCCAGCAGCTTAGCGCGAGGGACTGAAGCTTTCTTT. The encoded protein is CASSLARGTEAFF.

V and J are TRBV7-3 and TRBJ1-1, with no clear D. CDR1 and CDR2 (germline): SGHTA, FQGTGA. Between the trimmed V and J ends, which lost 6 bases and 9 bases, there was a span of 14 bases. CDR3 length equals 12 residues. CDR3 nucleotides: TGTGCCAGCAGTTCCGGAGGTGCAAAAGCTTTCTTT. Translation: CASSSGGAKAFF.

In its sample, this clone was seen many times. The rearrangement joins TRBV2 to TRBJ1-2, with 10 positions matching TRBD1. This CDR3 region has 17 residues. Germline V CDR1 and CDR2: SNHLY, FYNNEI. J gave up 4 bases and V 6 bases, and 14 bases lay outside the gene matches. The CDR3 nucleotides read TGTGCCAGCAGCGGAGACCGGACAGGGGGGCCCGTCTATGGCTACACCTTC. It specifies CASSGDRTGGPVYGYTF.

CDR3 region: CAISESWIGQGNSPLHF. CDR3 bases: TGTGCCATCAGTGAGTCGTGGATTGGCCAGGGTAATTCACCCCTCCACTTT. J is TRBJ1-6 and V is TRBV10-3; possible D gene TRBD1, 5 bases. Germline V lookup: CDR1 ENHRY, CDR2 SYGVKD. The CDR3 sequence is 17 residues long. Trimming removed 0 bases from V and 6 bases from J, with 15 bases in between.

J is TRBJ2-5 and V is TRBV5-8; D remains unclear. The CDR3 totals 14 residues. V dropped 2 bases and J dropped 1 base, with 9 bases sitting between them. CDR1 is SGHTS, CDR2 YDEGEE, per germline. The CDR3 loop is CASSLSQTQETQYF. CDR3 sequence (DNA): TGTGCCAGCAGCTTAAGCCAAACCCAAGAGACCCAGTACTTC.

The rearrangement links TRBV6-5 to TRBJ1-3; perhaps TRBD1 as D (5 bases). The CDR3 contains 14 residues. Trimming stripped 4 bases from V and 3 bases from J, with 10 bases between. CDR1 and CDR2 from the germline V gene are MNHEY and SVGAGI. CDR3: CASSSIGDGNTIYF. DNA of the CDR3: TGTGCCAGCAGTTCGATAGGGGATGGAAACACCATATATTTT.

The rearrangement links TRBV19 to TRBJ1-1; TRBD1 matches 8 bases. Trimming removed 2 bases from V and 7 bases from J; junction bases left unmatched: 18. This CDR3 spans 18 amino acids. CDR1 and CDR2 (germline): LNHDA, SQIVND (reference sequence). The CDR3 here is CASSIPYPGQVGYVEAFF. The CDR3 nucleotides are TGTGCCAGTAGTATACCATACCCGGGACAGGTCGGATACGTTGAAGCTTTCTTT.

The gene calls are TRBV9 and TRBJ2-7, with TRBD1 identical over 7 bases. V was clipped by 2 bases and J by 0 bases; unmatched bases: 11. Germline CDR1 is SGDLS and CDR2 is YYNGEE. This CDR3 contains 17 residues. This CDR3 is CASSVRPTGTDSYEQYF. DNA for the CDR3: TGTGCCAGCAGCGTCAGACCGACCGGGACAGACTCCTACGAGCAGTACTTC.

This sequence joins TRBV4-1 and TRBJ2-1, with 10 bases matching TRBD2. The CDR3 consists of 18 residues. Germline values: CDR1 MGHRA, CDR2 YSYEKL. V dropped 0 bases and J dropped 3; count of bases not matched to a gene: 8. The CDR3 nucleotides are TGCGCCAGCAGCCAAGATCACAGGGGGACTAGCGTCTACAATGAGCAGTTCTTC. Translating gives CASSQDHRGTSVYNEQFF.

The rearrangement joins TRBV4-1 to TRBJ1-6; no firm D call. The CDR3 is made up of 14 amino acids. Trimming removed 2 bases at V and 7 bases at J, with 9 bases between. Germline values: CDR1 MGHRA, CDR2 YSYEKL. The CDR3 sequence is CASSQILLNSPLHF. In DNA form, the CDR3 reads TGCGCCAGCAGCCAAATCCTGCTAAATTCACCCCTCCACTTT.

Note on this clone: In the same sample, other DNA sequences code for this CDR3. The chain has TRBV5-1 and TRBJ1-4, with 11 positions matching TRBD1. The germline CDR1 and CDR2 sequences are SGHRS and YFSETQ. This CDR3 has 14 residues. V trimming: 3 bases; J trimming: 7 bases; junction bases outside the gene matches: 2. This CDR3 is CASSSGTGGEKLFF. The CDR3 DNA follows: TGCGCCAGCAGCTCAGGGACAGGGGGTGAAAAACTGTTTTTT.

The genes are TRBV18 and TRBJ2-5; D gene uncertain. V dropped 3 bases and J dropped 5 bases, with 4 bases sitting between them. This CDR3 has 11 amino acids. Germline CDR1 is KGHSH and CDR2 is LQKENI. The CDR3 loop is CASSPQETQYF. DNA for the CDR3: TGTGCCAGCTCACCCCAGGAGACCCAGTACTTC.

The chain combines TRBV5-4 with TRBJ2-2; 8 nucleotides agree with TRBD1. This CDR3 contains 15 residues. CDR1 is SGHNT and CDR2 is YYREEE in the germline V gene (reference sequence). V dropped 4 bases and J dropped 1; count of bases not matched to a gene: 3. The DNA of the CDR3 is TGTGCCAGCAGCCCACAGGGGGTGAACACCGGGGAGCTGTTTTTT. Translation gives CASSPQGVNTGELFF. Drawing the rest from reference TRBV5-4 and TRBJ2-2, the complete variable domain is ETGVTQSPTHLIKTRGQQVTLRCSSQSGHNTVSWYQQALGQGPQFIFQYYREEENGRGNFPPRFSGLQFPNYSSELNVNALELDDSALYLCASSPQGVNTGELFFGEGSRLTVL.

This clone was found a few times. The chain recombines TRBV10-2 with TRBJ2-2; no firm D call. The germline V gene encodes CDR1 WSHSY and CDR2 SAAADI. This CDR3 is 12 amino acids long. Trimming pared 5 bases from V and 6 bases from J, leaving 7 bases between. The CDR3 loop reads CASSLGPGELFF. The CDR3 bases are TGCGCCAGCAGTCTCGGTCCCGGGGAGCTGTTTTTT.

The V call is TRBV6-1, the J call TRBJ2-5; 11 nucleotides align to TRBD2. This CDR3 has 15 amino acids. Germline V gives CDR1 MNHNS, CDR2 SASEGT. V lost 3 bases, J lost 4 bases, and 4 bases stayed unmatched. The CDR3 is CASSELSGGGETQYF. As DNA, the CDR3 is TGTGCCAGCAGTGAGCTTAGCGGGGGGGGAGAGACCCAGTACTTC.

The chain couples TRBV18 to TRBJ2-1, with 7 bases fitting TRBD2. The CDR3 is made up of 14 amino acids. The ends lost 5 bases at V and 5 bases at J; junction bases unmatched: 6. From germline, CDR1 is KGHSH and CDR2 LQKENI. CDR3 sequence reads: CASSSGMRDNEQFF. DNA for the CDR3: TGTGCCAGCTCAAGCGGGATGAGGGACAATGAGCAGTTCTTC.

The rearrangement uses TRBV19 and TRBJ1-2; 7 bases fit TRBD1. CDR1 and CDR2 from the germline V gene are LNHDA and SQIVND (reference sequence). This CDR3 comprises 16 residues. V shed 7 bases, J shed 0 bases, and the junction held 11 bases outside the gene matches. In DNA, the CDR3 is TGTGCCAGTAACGACAACACAGGGGCCGCTAACTATGGCTACACCTTC. Residues: CASNDNTGAANYGYTF.

The genes are TRBV7-2 and TRBJ2-3; a weak D match, TRBD1 (5 bases). Per the germline V gene, CDR1 is SGHTA and CDR2 is FQGNSA. V was pared by 5 bases and J by 3 bases, with 27 bases between. CDR3 length: 19 residues. CDR3 in amino acids: CASSRRQGLGNDLTDTQYF. As DNA, the CDR3 is TGTGCCAGCAGCCGTAGGCAGGGTCTCGGCAATGATTTGACAGATACGCAGTATTTT. The full variable domain, rest sourced from reference TRBV7-2 and TRBJ2-3, is GAGVSQSPSNKVTEKGKDVELRCDPISGHTALYWYRQSLGQGLEFLIYFQGNSAPDKSGLPSDRFSAERTGGSVSTLTIQRTQQEDSAVYLCASSRRQGLGNDLTDTQYFGPGTRLTVL.

About this clone: The same CDR3 is also encoded by other DNA sequences in this sample. This chain uses TRBV27 with TRBJ2-7; 8 positions match TRBD1. The V gene end was trimmed by 0 bases and the J gene end by 1 base; junction bases not matched to a gene: 2. The V gene's germline CDR1 is MNHEY and CDR2 SMNVEV (reference sequence). The CDR3 loop spans 15 amino acids. CDR3 protein: CASSLSGQGSYEQYF. The CDR3 DNA is TGTGCCAGCAGTTTATCTGGACAGGGATCCTACGAGCAGTACTTC.

The chain recombines TRBV12-5 with TRBJ1-5, with D unresolved. V was shortened by 1 base and J by 5 bases, with 24 bases between the two germline ends. The CDR3 covers 19 residues. The germline gives CDR1 LGHNT, CDR2 FRNRAP. The CDR3, as DNA: TGTGCTAGTGGTTTGGCTCTAGGCGGCAGCGGATGGGTCGATCAGCCCCAGCATTTT. It translates to CASGLALGGSGWVDQPQHF.